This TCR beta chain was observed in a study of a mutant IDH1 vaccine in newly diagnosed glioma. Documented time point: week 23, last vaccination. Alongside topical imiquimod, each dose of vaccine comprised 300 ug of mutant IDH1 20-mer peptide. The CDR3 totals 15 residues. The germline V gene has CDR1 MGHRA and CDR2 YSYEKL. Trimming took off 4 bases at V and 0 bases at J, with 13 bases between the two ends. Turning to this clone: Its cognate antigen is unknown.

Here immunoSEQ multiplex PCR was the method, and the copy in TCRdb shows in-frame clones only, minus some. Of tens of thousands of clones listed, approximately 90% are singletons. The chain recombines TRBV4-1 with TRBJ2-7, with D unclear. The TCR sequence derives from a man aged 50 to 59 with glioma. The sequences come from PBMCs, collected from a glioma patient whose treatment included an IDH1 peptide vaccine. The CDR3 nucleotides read TGCGCCAGCAGCCGCCAGAGGAACCCCTCCTACGAGCAGTACTTC. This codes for CASSRQRNPSYEQYF.